This T cell receptor beta chain derives from a study of T cell clonotyping in hematopoietic cell transplantation. Time point of the sample: recipient sample about 28 days before transplant, after cytoreduction. Profiling relied on immunoSEQ multiplex PCR, and the TCRdb table lists in-frame clones only, not all of them. The sample has fewer than 25,000 clones, 77% seen once. V lost 5 bases, J lost 8 bases, and 5 bases stayed unmatched. This CDR3 region has 14 residues. The germline V gene has CDR1 MNHEY and CDR2 SVGAGI. The V gene is TRBV6-5, the J gene TRBJ1-4, with TRBD1 identical over 10 bases. This specimen was peripheral blood mononuclear cells, taken before stem cell transplant. The receptor was derived from a man between 60 and 70 years old with acute myeloid leukemia. Some clones in this sample may be carry-over from other donors' samples. The CDR3 nucleotides read TGTGCCAGCAGTGGGGACAGGGGAGTCGAAAAACTGTTTTTT. It yields the protein CASSGDRGVEKLFF.